Sequencing of this TCR beta chain was carried out in a study of tumour-infiltrating T cells in Burkitt lymphoma. Background on the study: Productive clonality predicted overall and progression-free survival.

Germline V CDR1 and CDR2: DFQATT, SNEGSKA (reference sequence). The V and J ends lost 6 bases and 4 bases respectively, with 10 bases between them. The CDR3 extends over 11 amino acids. Here immunoSEQ multiplex PCR was the method, and the copy in TCRdb shows in-frame clones only, minus some. The table shows around 15,000 clones, with almost 80% occurring only once. This sequence joins TRBV20-1 and TRBJ2-7, with D perhaps TRBD2 (6 bases). The TCR sequence derives from a human donor with diffuse large B-cell lymphoma. The specimen was tumor tissue. CDR3 protein: CSAAGSYEQYF. The CDR3, as DNA: TGCAGTGCAGCCGGGAGTTACGAGCAGTACTTC.